This T cell receptor (beta chain) was identified during a study of beta chain features in type 1 diabetes. General observations from the study: The study found moderately but significantly shorter TCRB CDR3s in all four CD4+ subsets of Type 1 diabetes patients. In the patient group, naive, central memory and Treg TCRB repertoires seemed more alike than in the healthy donor group.

The whole isolated RNA underwent reverse transcription, so sequencing captured expressed TCRB transcripts. Profiling relied on immunoSEQ multiplex PCR, and the TCRdb table lists in-frame clones only, not all of them. The sample holds under 950,000 clones, 15% to 20% seen once. This CDR3 is 13 amino acids long. The germline gives CDR1 SGHTA, CDR2 FQGTGA. V was shortened by 6 bases and J by 2 bases, with 9 bases between the two germline ends. Worth noting for this clone: What it binds is not known.

A heparinised blood draw that averaged roughly 100 mL was obtained once from each donor. Material for sequencing was naive CD4+ T cells from blood. This receptor was taken from a woman aged 18-35 years in good health. This chain links TRBV7-3 with TRBJ2-3; D is unclear. The chain's CDR3 is CASSISYTDTQYF. CDR3 bases: TGTGCCAGCAGTATATCCTACACAGATACGCAGTATTTT.